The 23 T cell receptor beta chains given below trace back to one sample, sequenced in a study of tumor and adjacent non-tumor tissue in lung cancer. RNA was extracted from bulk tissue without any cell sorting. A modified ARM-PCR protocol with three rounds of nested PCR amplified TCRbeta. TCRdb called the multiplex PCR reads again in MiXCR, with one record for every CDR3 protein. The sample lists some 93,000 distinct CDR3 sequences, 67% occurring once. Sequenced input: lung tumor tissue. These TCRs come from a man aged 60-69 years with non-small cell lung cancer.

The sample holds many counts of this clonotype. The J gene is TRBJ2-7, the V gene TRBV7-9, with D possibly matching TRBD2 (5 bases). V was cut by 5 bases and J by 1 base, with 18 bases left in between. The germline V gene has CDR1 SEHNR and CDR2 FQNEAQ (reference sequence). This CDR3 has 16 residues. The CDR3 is CASSPPGILGSYEQYF. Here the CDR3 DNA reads TGTGCCAGCAGCCCCCCGGGCATACTAGGTTCCTACGAGCAGTACTTC.

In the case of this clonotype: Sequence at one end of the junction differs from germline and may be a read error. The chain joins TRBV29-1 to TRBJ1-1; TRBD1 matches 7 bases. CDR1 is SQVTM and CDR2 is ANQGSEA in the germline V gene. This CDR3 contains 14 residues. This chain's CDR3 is CSVDDRVVNTGAFF. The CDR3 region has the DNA TGCAGCGTTGACGACAGGGTGGTGAATACTGGAGCTTTCTTT.

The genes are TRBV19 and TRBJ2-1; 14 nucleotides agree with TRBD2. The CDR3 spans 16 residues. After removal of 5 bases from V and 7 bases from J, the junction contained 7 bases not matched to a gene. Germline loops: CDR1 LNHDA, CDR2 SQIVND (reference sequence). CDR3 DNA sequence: TGTGCCAGTAGTGCCGCCGGGACTAGCGGGAGAAATGAGCAGTTCTTC. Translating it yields CASSAAGTSGRNEQFF.

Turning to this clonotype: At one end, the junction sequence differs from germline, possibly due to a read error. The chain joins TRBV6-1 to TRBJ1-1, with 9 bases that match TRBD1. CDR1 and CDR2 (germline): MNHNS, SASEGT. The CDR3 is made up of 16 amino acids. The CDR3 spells CPSSQLGTGRRTEAFF. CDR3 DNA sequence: TGTCCCAGCAGTCAATTAGGGACAGGGAGGAGGACTGAAGCTTTCTTT.

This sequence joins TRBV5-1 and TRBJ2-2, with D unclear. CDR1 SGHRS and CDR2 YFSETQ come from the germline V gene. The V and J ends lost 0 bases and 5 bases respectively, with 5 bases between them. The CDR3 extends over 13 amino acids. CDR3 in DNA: TGCGCCAGCAGCTTGGGCAGTACCGGGGAGCTGTTTTTT. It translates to CASSLGSTGELFF.

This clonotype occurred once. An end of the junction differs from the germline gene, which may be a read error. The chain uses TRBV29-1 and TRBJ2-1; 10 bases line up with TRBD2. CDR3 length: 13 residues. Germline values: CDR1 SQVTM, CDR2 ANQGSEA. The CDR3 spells CSVAGTSANDQSF. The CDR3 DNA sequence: TGCAGCGTCGCCGGGACTAGCGCCAATGATCAGTCCTTC.

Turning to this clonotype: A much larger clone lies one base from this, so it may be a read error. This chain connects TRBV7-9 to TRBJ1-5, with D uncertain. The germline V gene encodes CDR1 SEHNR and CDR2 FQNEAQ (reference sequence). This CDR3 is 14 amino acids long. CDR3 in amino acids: CASCFIDSNQPQHF. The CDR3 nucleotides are TGTGCCAGCTGCTTCATTGATAGCAATCAGCCCCAGCATTTT.

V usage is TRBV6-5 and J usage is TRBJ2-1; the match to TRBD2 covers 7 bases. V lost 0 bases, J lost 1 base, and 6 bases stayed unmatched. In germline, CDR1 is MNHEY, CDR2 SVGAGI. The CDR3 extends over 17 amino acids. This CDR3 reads CASSYSRWEGSYNEQFF. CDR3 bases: TGTGCCAGCAGTTACTCGAGGTGGGAGGGTTCCTACAATGAGCAGTTCTTC.

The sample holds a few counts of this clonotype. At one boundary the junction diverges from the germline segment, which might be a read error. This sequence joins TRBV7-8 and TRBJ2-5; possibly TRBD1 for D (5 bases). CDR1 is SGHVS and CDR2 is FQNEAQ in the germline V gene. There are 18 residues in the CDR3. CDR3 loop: CASSSHLTLTEVQETHYF. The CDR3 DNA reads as TGTGCCAGCAGCTCCCACCTAACTTTGACAGAGGTTCAAGAGACCCATTACTTC.

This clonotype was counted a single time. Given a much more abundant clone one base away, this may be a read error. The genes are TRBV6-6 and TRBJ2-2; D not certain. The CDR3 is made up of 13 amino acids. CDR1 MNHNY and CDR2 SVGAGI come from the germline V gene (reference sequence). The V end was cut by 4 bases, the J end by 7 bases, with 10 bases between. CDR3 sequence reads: CASSLLWGGELFF. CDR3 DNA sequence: TGTGCCAGCAGTTTGCTCTGGGGCGGGGAGCTGTTTTTT.

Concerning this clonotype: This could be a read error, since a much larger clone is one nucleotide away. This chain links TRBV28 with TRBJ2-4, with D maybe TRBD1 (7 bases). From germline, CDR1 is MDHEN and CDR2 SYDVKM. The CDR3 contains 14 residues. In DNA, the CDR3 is TGTGTCAGCACGGAGGGGGGACAGTTACACATTCAGTACTTC. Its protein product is CVSTEGGQLHIQYF.

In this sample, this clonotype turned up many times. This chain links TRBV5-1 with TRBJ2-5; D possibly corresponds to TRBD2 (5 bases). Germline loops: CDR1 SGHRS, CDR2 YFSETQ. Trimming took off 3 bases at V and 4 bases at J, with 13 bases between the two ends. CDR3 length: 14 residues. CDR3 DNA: TGCGCCAGCAGCTCATCCGGGATAGGAGAGACCCAGTACTTC. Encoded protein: CASSSSGIGETQYF.

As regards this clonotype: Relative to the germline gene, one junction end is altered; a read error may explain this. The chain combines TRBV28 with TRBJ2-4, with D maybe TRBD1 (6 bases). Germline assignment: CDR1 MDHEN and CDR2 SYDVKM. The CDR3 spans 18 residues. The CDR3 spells CASSGTWDMGVAKNIQYF. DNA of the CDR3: TGTGCCAGCAGCGGGACATGGGATATGGGTGTTGCCAAGAACATTCAGTACTTC.

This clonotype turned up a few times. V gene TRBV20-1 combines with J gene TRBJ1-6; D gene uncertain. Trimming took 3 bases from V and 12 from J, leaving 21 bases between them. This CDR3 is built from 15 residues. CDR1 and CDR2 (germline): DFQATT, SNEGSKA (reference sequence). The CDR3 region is CSASPGLRSGLPLHF. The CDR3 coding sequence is TGCAGTGCTAGTCCTGGGCTGAGGTCGGGATTACCCCTCCACTTT.

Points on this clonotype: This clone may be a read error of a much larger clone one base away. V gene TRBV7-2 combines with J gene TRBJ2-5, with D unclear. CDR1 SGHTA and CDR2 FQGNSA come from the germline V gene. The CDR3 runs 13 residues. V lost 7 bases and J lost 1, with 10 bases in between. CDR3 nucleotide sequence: TGTGCCAGCAATCATGGGCGCCAAGAGACCCAGTACTTC. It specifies CASNHGRQETQYF.

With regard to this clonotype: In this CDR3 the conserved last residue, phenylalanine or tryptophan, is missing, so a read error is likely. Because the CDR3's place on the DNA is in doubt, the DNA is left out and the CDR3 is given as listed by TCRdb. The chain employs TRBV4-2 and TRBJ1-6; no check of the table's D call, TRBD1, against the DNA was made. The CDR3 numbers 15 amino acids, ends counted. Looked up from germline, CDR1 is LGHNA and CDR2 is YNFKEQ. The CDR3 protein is CPSSQTRDRYSPLRI.

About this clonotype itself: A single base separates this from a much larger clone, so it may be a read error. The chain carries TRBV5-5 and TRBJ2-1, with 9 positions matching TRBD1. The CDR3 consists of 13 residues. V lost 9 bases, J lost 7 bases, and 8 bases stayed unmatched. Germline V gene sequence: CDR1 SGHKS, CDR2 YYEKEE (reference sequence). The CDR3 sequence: CANSSTGGNEQFF. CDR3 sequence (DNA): TGTGCCAACAGTTCGACAGGGGGAAATGAGCAGTTCTTC.

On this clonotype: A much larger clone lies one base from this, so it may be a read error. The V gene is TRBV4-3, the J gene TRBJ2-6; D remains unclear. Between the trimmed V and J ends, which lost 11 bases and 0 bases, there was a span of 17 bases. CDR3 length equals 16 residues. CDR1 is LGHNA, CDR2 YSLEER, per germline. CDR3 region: CAGNQDPSSGANVLTF. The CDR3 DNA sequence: TGCGCCGGCAACCAAGATCCGTCCTCTGGGGCCAACGTCCTGACTTTC.

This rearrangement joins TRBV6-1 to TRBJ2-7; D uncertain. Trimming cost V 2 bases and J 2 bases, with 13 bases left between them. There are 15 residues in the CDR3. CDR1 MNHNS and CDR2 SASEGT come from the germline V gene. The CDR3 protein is CASSESLGGTYEQYV. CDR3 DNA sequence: TGTGCCAGCAGTGAATCCTTAGGCGGCACCTACGAGCAGTACGTC.

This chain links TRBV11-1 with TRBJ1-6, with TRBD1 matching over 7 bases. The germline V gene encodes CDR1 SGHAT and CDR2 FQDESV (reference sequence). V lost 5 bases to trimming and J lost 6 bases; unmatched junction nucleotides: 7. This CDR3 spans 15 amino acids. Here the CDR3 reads CASSREQGSNSPLHF. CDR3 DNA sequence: TGTGCCAGCAGCCGAGAACAGGGGAGTAATTCACCCCTCCACTTT.

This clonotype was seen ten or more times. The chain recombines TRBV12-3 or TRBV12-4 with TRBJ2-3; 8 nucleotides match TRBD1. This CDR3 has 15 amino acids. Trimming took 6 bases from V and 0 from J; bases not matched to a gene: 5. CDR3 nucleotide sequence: TGTGCCAGCAGACCTAGGACAGGGAGCACAGATACGCAGTATTTT. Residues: CASRPRTGSTDTQYF.

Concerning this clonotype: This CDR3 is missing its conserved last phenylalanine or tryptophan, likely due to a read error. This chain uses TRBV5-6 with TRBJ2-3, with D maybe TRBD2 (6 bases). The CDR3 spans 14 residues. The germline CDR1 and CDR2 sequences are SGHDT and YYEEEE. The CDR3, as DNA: TGTGCCAGCACCTTGGGGGGAGAGGTATATACGCAGTATTCT. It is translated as CASTLGGEVYTQYS.

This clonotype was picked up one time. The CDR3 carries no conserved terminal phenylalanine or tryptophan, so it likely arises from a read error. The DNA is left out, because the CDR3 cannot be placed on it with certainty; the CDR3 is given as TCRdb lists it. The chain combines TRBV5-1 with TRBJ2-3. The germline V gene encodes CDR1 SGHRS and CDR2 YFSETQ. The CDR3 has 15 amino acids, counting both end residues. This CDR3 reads CASSLEASVIDTQYL.